The next 6 T cell receptor beta chains were all read from a single sample in a study of T cells after yellow fever vaccination (dated by TCRdb to between 2018 and 2021). The treatment or condition tag for this specimen amounts to: live attenuated yellow fever vaccine strain. Libraries came from 5' RACE. The sample was run on an Illumina HiSeq 2500. TCRdb trimmed the raw reads at Q25, called clones with MiXCR and kept productive beta chains. Records with the same CDR3 protein are collapsed into one entry carrying the most frequent genes and DNA. Across this sample there are about 330,000 distinct CDR3 sequences, with about 6.9% seen only once. Together, the top ten hold about 18% of the sample. The sequencing used PBMCs, collected more than 35 days after the first yellow fever vaccination. The receptors shown here come from a man aged 18-30 years who received the YFV17D yellow fever vaccine.

This chain connects TRBV7-8 to TRBJ1-1, with 8 bases aligning to TRBD1. This CDR3 is 17 amino acids long. From germline, CDR1 is SGHVS and CDR2 FQNEAQ. V lost 5 bases, J lost 9 bases, and 20 bases stayed unmatched. CDR3 bases: TGTGCCAGCAGCGATCCTTCCGGGACAGGCGGTAGTATTCAAGCTTTCTTT. It translates to CASSDPSGTGGSIQAFF.

This clonotype appeared a few times. The J gene is TRBJ1-5, the V gene TRBV5-8; D gene uncertain. Trimming cost V 3 bases and J 3 bases, with 10 bases left between them. This CDR3 region has 14 residues. The germline CDR1 and CDR2 sequences are SGHTS and YDEGEE. The DNA for the CDR3 is TGTGCCAGCAGCTCTATCCGAACCAATCAGCCCCAGCATTTT. Encoded protein: CASSSIRTNQPQHF.

J is TRBJ2-5 and V is TRBV7-2, with a possible D match to TRBD1 (6 bases). Trimming took off 1 base at V and 6 bases at J, with 18 bases between the two ends. The CDR3 has 16 residues. CDR1 and CDR2 (germline): SGHTA, FQGNSA. The CDR3 bases are TGTGCCAGCAGCTTAGGAGGTGGGGGCCCGTGGAAGACCCAGTACTTC. Protein sequence: CASSLGGGGPWKTQYF.

The J gene is TRBJ1-1, the V gene TRBV5-6; 7 bases map to TRBD1. The CDR3 covers 15 residues. V shed 4 bases and J 3 bases; nucleotides not matched to a gene: 9. The germline gives CDR1 SGHDT, CDR2 YYEEEE. For the CDR3, the DNA is TGTGCCAGCAGCGGGGCCGGGACAGCAGACACTGAAGCTTTCTTT. Translated: CASSGAGTADTEAFF.

This clonotype was picked up a small number of times. The chain is built from TRBV5-1 and TRBJ2-4; D gene uncertain. CDR3 length: 16 residues. V lost 1 base to trimming and J lost 0 bases, with 11 bases between them. The germline gives CDR1 SGHRS, CDR2 YFSETQ. The CDR3 bases are TGCGCCAGCAGCTTGTCTGGGCTGGGAGCCAAAAACATTCAGTACTTC. This sequence encodes CASSLSGLGAKNIQYF.

This clonotype has a handful of counts. In DNA, the CDR3 is TGTGCCAGCAGTTTAAACCTGGGAGGGTACGAGCAGTACGTC. Protein sequence: CASSLNLGGYEQYV. V and J are TRBV28 and TRBJ2-7, with TRBD2 matching 7 bases. After removal of 2 bases from V and 4 bases from J, the junction contained 5 bases not matched to a gene. The CDR3 loop spans 14 amino acids. Germline V gene lookup returns CDR1 MDHEN and CDR2 SYDVKM.